This TCR beta chain was recovered during a study of blood T cell repertoires in COVID-19 (dated by TCRdb to 2018 to 2021). With respect to the entire study: Samples from collaborators originated in the United States, Italy and Spain and spanned both the acute and convalescent phases of COVID-19. A de-identified subject ID, COVID-19 status, age in years and sex were almost always included in the sample metadata. Samples came from the ongoing ImmuneRACE study (first 160 participants) plus 1,254 subjects from 6 global collaborators. The dataset comprised deeply sampled blood TCRbeta repertoires from subjects exposed to, actively infected with, or recovered from COVID-19. The repertoires were released in a freely available public database meant as a resource for research on the immune response to SARS-CoV-2. The prospective study material was composed of cDNA or gDNA derived from T cells, B-cell-depleted T cells, or PBMCs. Where HLA class I and class II types were available, the types were taken from metadata supplied by the sample provider, not from assay-based typing. Broader findings and caveats from the paper: The quantity of clinical and demographic metadata differed by source and by participant and was supplied without curation.

In the case of this clone: Its antigen specificity is not known. The input lacks base qualities; no much larger clone sits a single base away.

The CDR3, from cysteine to phenylalanine, totals 14 residues. The entry retains the CDR3 DNA only, 42 bases that are in frame from base 1. V gives up 1 base and J gives up 4 bases, and the segment between their germline ends measures 8 bases. CDR1 and CDR2, per the germline V gene, are MNHNS and SASEGT. At one collaborating source in Seattle, patients were enrolled during active infection and were followed longitudinally through the course of disease. Collaborating institutions collected whole blood in K2EDTA tubes following their own protocols. Collaborator samples were shipped for TCRbeta analysis as frozen whole blood, isolated PBMCs, or DNA extracted from either sample type. The immunoSEQ Assay, a bias-controlled multiplex PCR, was used to amplify TCRbeta CDR3 regions from genomic DNA. The study's own analysis went as follows. Nucleated cell counts per sample were estimated from amplification of reference gene primers within the assay. To quantify the absolute abundance of each unique TCRbeta CDR3 rearrangement, sequence reads were collapsed and filtered. For each sample, productive Simpson clonality was calculated as the square root of Simpson's diversity index over productive rearrangements. TCRdb provides this immuneACCESS table in a form limited to in-frame rearrangements. Some clones are lacking; in checked studies, under half of them reflect an unresolved V gene, and why the rest are absent is not known. V, J and clone size derive from that table, while D and trimming were established from the DNA sequence. This sample comprises nearly 50,000 clones, 85% to 90% of them detected only once. In total, the top ten clones hold about 2.8% of the sample.

The TCR originated in a woman older than 75 with COVID-19, enrolled during active disease. Source material: peripheral blood. The chain couples TRBV6-1 to TRBJ1-3; the D region possibly corresponds to TRBD1 (6 bases align). The DNA is as follows: TGTGCCAGCAGTGAAGGGCAGGGGGGAAACACCATATATTTT. It is translated as CASSEGQGGNTIYF.